The 2 T cell receptor beta chains below all came from one sample that was sequenced in a study of CD8 T cells in ankylosing spondylitis. TCRdb analysed the 5' RACE reads with MiXCR anew, one entry per CDR3 protein. The sample has fewer than 400,000 distinct CDR3 sequences, around 15% seen once. Sequenced: blood, either unsorted or a sorted T cell fraction (not recorded which). These receptors were taken from a male donor with ankylosing spondylitis or in good health (not recorded which).

The chain uses TRBV7-9 and TRBJ2-7; possible D gene TRBD2, 5 bases. The length of the CDR3 is 14 residues. CDR1 SEHNR and CDR2 FQNEAQ come from the germline V gene (reference sequence). The germline V and J ends were trimmed by 7 bases and 0 bases, with 13 bases remaining between them. CDR3 DNA: TGTGCCAGCACCCCCGGACTCTCCTCCTACGAGCAGTACTTC. It is translated as CASTPGLSSYEQYF.

This chain joins TRBV5-1 and TRBJ2-3, with 12 bases identical to TRBD2. With V trimmed by 2 bases and J by 4 bases, 5 bases remained unmatched. Germline CDR1 SGHRS, CDR2 YFSETQ. The CDR3 is 16 amino acids. The CDR3 DNA reads TGCGCCAGCAGCTTAACTAGCGGGGGGCCCCCAGATACGCAGTATTTT. This sequence encodes CASSLTSGGPPDTQYF.